This T cell receptor (beta chain) was obtained from a study of blood T cells in healthy people across ages (dated by TCRdb to the mid-2010s). Context from the whole study: In model experiments, template switching captured about one uniquely barcoded TCR beta cDNA molecule for every two T cells. To track age-related changes in TCR beta repertoire diversity, the study relied on deep sequencing normalized with unique cDNA molecular identifiers. Four age groups were formed from the donors: young (average about 17 years), middle-aged (approximately 40), aged (approximately 60) and long-lived (about 80). To avoid experimental bias, donors of different ages were distributed randomly across sequencing lanes. Using the same blood draw, the study looked at two additional independent replicas of 1 million unique cDNA reads for two donors, one aged 18 to 30 and the other aged 80 or older.

Overall study results and their limits: As age increased, observed TCR beta diversity per million T cells dropped in a roughly linear way, and a significant reduction was already evident by age 40. There was a strong correlation between observed TCR beta diversity and the percentage of naive T cells measured by flow cytometry. Total diversity estimates from one million sequenced T cells were considered lower bounds and underestimates. Because profiling used bulk unsorted PBMCs, naive and antigen-experienced compartments could not be compared conclusively. Donor CMV infection status was unknown, potentially confounding age-related changes in expanded clonotypes. Compared with the aged group, the long-lived group had more naive CD4+ T cells, fewer expanded clones and increased TCR diversity, a pattern suggesting age selection.

Systemically healthy Caucasian individuals from Russia, roughly 40 in total and aged about 6 to 90 years, were included as donors. Each donor gave about 11 milliliters of peripheral blood, drawn into EDTA-treated Vacutainer tubes. PBMCs were isolated by Ficoll-Paque density-gradient centrifugation, with at least 6 million obtained per sample. Total RNA was extracted from PBMCs with Trizol reagent, with at least 5.5 micrograms obtained per sample. Naive CD45RAhigh/CD27high T cell percentages were measured by flow cytometry on a PBMC aliquot from every donor. Library preparation employed 5' RACE. The reads were generated on an Illumina HiSeq 2500. The second PCR ran for about 7 to 11 cycles and used a J-beta primer mix along with a sample-barcoded 5' primer. A unique molecular identifier was introduced onto each TCR beta cDNA molecule by a template-switch 5' adaptor carrying 12 random nucleotides. Each sample yielded at least 2.5 million CDR3-containing paired-end reads. All of the RNA was converted into first-strand cDNA using the Mint cDNA synthesis kit, with a TRBC-specific oligonucleotide serving as the primer. Following uracil-DNA glycosylase treatment, all cDNA underwent a first 18-cycle PCR with the universal primers M1SS and BC2_uni_R. The published analysis was carried out like this. Normalization of each sample was performed by random selection of 1 million high-quality reads, each carrying a distinct molecular identifier. Instead of being binned into consensus sequences, reads that shared molecular identifiers were thrown out. MiTCR, run with a Q25 quality threshold and the strictest error-elimination algorithm, handled CDR3 identification, clonotype clustering and error correction. A nonparametric unseen species model using Euler transformation provided a lower-bound estimate of total TCR beta diversity. In TCRdb, the public reads were trimmed at Q25 with fastp and aligned with MiXCR, with productive beta chains retained. Each entry is one CDR3 protein sequence, shown with its most common DNA and genes. The V and J calls were not made by the authors but by TCRdb's processing. Counted in this sample were hundreds of thousands of distinct CDR3 sequences; around three fifths of them appeared once. The ten largest account for over 30% of the sample.

About this clonotype itself: What this receptor recognizes is not known. Relative to the germline gene, one junction end is altered; a read error may explain this.

From cysteine to phenylalanine, the CDR3 is 15 amino acids long. Only the CDR3 DNA is retained, 45 bases long and in frame from the first base. CDR1 and CDR2, per the germline V gene, are SGHRS and YFSETQ. The receptor comes from a man aged 55 to 70 in good health. The sequencing input was blood. In this chain, TRBV5-1 is recombined with TRBJ2-1; the D gene cannot be named for sure. Read as DNA, the sequence is TGCGCCAGCAGCTTGGTTGGGGTCTCCTACAATGAGCGGTTCTTC. This is translated as CASSLVGVSYNERFF.